Listed below are T cell receptor beta chains from one sample, sequenced in a study of CD8+ T cells in alopecia areata. TCRdb keeps only in-frame clones here, not all; method: immunoSEQ multiplex PCR. The top ten clones hold approximately 15% of a sample with approximately 160,000 clones, less than 70% of them seen once. Sequencing was performed on CD4+ T cells sorted from blood, taken at week 24, from a patient treated with tofacitinib. Receptors originate from a human donor with alopecia areata. Both conserved end residues are part of each CDR3. A D gene is named only where the DNA matches it firmly. Some rows mark clone size as missing; the rest say once, few, many or name a class of expanded clone.

cdr3_nt cdr3_aa clone_size d_call j_call v_call
TGCGCCAGCAGTGCAAGAGACGGACTCACCGGGGAGCTGTTTTTT CASSARDGLTGELFF few . TRBJ2-2 TRBV10-2
TGTGCCAGCAGCCAAGATATTGAGTCAGGGCAGTACTTC CASSQDIESGQYF few . TRBJ2-7 TRBV4-2
TGTGCCAGCTCACCAGGGGCCATCGCGGATGAAAAACTGTTTTTT CASSPGAIADEKLFF . . TRBJ1-4 TRBV18
TGTGCCTGGAGTGTAAAGGGCGGGAGAATGAACACTGAAGCTTTCTTT CAWSVKGGRMNTEAFF few . TRBJ1-1 TRBV30
TGTGCCAGCAAGTCCTCTGGGGCCAACGTCCTGACTTTC CASKSSGANVLTF . . TRBJ2-6 TRBV11-3
TGTGCCTGGAGTAAGGGACCTGCTAACTATGGCTACACCTTC CAWSKGPANYGYTF few . TRBJ1-2 TRBV30
TGCAGCGGACAACCGGGGGCTAACGGGGAGCTGTTTTTT CSGQPGANGELFF . . TRBJ2-2 TRBV29-1
TGTGCCAGCAGCTTGGCCACAGGGGAAAAACTGTTTTTT CASSLATGEKLFF . . TRBJ1-4 TRBV5-6
TGTGCCAGCAGTAGGGGGGCCGGGGAGACCCAGTACTTC CASSRGAGETQYF . . TRBJ2-5 TRBV7-2
TGTGCCTGGAGGTATCGCCTGGGCTACACCTTC CAWRYRLGYTF few . TRBJ1-2 TRBV30
TGTGCCTGGAGATTAGCGGGGTCAAAAGATACGCAGTATTTT CAWRLAGSKDTQYF . TRBD2 TRBJ2-3 TRBV30
TGCGCCAGCAGCTACGGGACAGGGGTCGAGCAGTACTTC CASSYGTGVEQYF few TRBD1 TRBJ2-7 TRBV5-1
TGTGCCAGCTTCCTTATAGCGGGGGTAGAGACCCAGTACTTC CASFLIAGVETQYF once TRBD2 TRBJ2-5 TRBV6-1
TGTGCCAGCAGTTTGACAGCTAACTATGGCTACACCTTC CASSLTANYGYTF . . TRBJ1-2 TRBV28
TGTGCCAGCAGCGTAGATCGAGGAGTCGGAGGCTACACCTTC CASSVDRGVGGYTF few . TRBJ1-2 TRBV9
TGTGCCAGCAGTGACAGGGCGAACGCCTACGAGCAGTACTTC CASSDRANAYEQYF . TRBD1 TRBJ2-7 TRBV6-5
TGTGCCAGCAGTGAGGGATTCTATGGCTACACCTTC CASSEGFYGYTF . . TRBJ1-2 TRBV6-1
TGCAGCGCCCGTGTTCTCAAGAACTATGGCTACACCTTC CSARVLKNYGYTF . . TRBJ1-2 TRBV29-1
TGTGCCACCAGCAGAGACAGCACCGGGGAGCTGTTTTTT CATSRDSTGELFF few . TRBJ2-2 TRBV15
TGTGCCTGCCCACACTACCGGGACAGCTTTTCCCTCCACTTT CACPHYRDSFSLHF few TRBD1 TRBJ1-6 TRBV30
TGTGCCAGCAGCGTCGTGACAGGGATAAACACCGGGGAGCTGTTTTTT CASSVVTGINTGELFF . TRBD1 TRBJ2-2 TRBV9
TGCAGCGCCCAAGTGGGGGGTACCGGGGAGCTGTTTTTT CSAQVGGTGELFF . . TRBJ2-2 TRBV29-1
TGCAGCGCCAAGGGCTATGGGTCCTTAGGGGAGCTGTTTTTT CSAKGYGSLGELFF few . TRBJ2-2 TRBV29-1
TGCGCCAGCAGCTTGGAGCCAGAACGGATCCAAGAGACCCAGTACTTC CASSLEPERIQETQYF . . TRBJ2-5 TRBV5-1
TGTGCCTGTTCACGGAAACTTGAAAAACTGTTTTTT CACSRKLEKLFF once . TRBJ1-4 TRBV30
TGTGCCAGCAGTGACCGGTCCGCCGGAAACACCATATATTTT CASSDRSAGNTIYF . . TRBJ1-3 TRBV6-1
TGTGCCAGCAGTTTTTTAGGGCAGTACTTC CASSFLGQYF once . TRBJ2-7 TRBV6-4
TGTGCCAGTAGTATGCAGGGACAGGGGGGGAATTCACCCCTCCACTTT CASSMQGQGGNSPLHF . TRBD1 TRBJ1-6 TRBV19
TGCGCCAGCAGCTTGGCCACAAAAAACACCGGGGAGCTGTTTTTT CASSLATKNTGELFF . . TRBJ2-2 TRBV5-1
TGCAGCGTTGAGGGCAGGTACCAAGAGACCCAGTACTTC CSVEGRYQETQYF . . TRBJ2-5 TRBV29-1